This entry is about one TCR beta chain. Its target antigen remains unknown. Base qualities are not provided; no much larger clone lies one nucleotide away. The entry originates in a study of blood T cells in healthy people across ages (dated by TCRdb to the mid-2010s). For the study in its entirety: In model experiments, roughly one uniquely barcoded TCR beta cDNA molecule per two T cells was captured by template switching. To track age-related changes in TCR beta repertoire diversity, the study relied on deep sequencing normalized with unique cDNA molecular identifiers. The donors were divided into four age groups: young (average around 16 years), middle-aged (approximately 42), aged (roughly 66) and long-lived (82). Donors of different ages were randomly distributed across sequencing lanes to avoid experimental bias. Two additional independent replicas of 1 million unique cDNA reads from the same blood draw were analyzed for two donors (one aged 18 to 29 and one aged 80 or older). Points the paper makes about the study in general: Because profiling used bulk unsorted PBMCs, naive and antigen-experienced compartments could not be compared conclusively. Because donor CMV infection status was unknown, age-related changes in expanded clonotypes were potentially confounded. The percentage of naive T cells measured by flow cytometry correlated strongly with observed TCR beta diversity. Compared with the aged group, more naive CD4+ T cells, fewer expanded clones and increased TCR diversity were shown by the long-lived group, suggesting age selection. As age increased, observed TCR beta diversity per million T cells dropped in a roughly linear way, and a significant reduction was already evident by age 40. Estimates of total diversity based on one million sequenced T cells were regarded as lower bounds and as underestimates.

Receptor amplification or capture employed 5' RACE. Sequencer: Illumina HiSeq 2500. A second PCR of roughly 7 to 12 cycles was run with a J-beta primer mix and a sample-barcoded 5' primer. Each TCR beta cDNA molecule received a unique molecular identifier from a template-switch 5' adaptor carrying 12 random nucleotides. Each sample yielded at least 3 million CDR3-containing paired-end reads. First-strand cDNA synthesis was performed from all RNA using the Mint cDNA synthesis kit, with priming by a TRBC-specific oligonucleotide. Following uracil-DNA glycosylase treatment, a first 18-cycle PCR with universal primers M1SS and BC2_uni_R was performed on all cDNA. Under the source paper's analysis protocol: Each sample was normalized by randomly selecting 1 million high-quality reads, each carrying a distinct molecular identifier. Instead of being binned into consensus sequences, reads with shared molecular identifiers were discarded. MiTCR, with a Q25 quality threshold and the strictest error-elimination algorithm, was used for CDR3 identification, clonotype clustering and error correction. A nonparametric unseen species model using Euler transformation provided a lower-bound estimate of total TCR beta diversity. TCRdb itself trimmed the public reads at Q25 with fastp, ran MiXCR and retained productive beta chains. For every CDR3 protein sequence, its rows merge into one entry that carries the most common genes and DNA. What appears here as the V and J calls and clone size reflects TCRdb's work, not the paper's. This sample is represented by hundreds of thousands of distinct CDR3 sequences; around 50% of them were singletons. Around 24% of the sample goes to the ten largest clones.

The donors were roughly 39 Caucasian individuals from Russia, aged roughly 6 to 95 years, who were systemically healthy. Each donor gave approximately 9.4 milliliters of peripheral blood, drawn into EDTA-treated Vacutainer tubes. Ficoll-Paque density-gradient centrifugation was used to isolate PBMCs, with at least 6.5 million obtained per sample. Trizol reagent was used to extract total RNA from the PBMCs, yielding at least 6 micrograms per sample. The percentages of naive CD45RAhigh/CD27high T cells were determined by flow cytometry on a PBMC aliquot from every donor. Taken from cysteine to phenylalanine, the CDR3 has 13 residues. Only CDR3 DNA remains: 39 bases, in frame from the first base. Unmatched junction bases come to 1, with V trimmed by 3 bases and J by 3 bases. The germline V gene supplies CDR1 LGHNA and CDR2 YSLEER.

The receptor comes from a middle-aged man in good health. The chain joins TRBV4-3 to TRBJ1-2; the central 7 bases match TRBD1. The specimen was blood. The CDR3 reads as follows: CASSHTGDYGYTF. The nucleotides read TGCGCCAGCAGCCATACAGGGGACTATGGCTACACCTTC.